This entry lists 12 T cell receptor beta chains sequenced from one sample in a study of cytomegalovirus exposure and HLA in healthy donors. This table comes from immunoSEQ multiplex PCR, and its TCRdb copy is limited to in-frame clones, with some not included. This sample has about 130,000 clones, with roughly 89% found just once. Sequenced sample: PBMCs. These receptors came from a woman under 30 in good health and CMV-seronegative.

The gene calls are TRBV6-5 and TRBJ1-4; D possibly corresponds to TRBD1 (6 bases). V dropped 6 bases and J dropped 7 bases, with 15 bases sitting between them. CDR3 length: 14 residues. CDR1 is MNHEY and CDR2 is SVGAGI in the germline V gene. Written as DNA, the CDR3 is TGTGCCAGCAGACGTGAGGGGGGGTCTGAAAAACTGTTTTTT. Its protein is CASRREGGSEKLFF.

This clone was counted ten times or more. This chain joins TRBV7-8 and TRBJ1-5, with D tentatively TRBD1 (5 bases). Germline-derived CDR1 and CDR2 are SGHVS and FQNEAQ. This CDR3 is built from 13 residues. The V and J ends lost 1 base and 6 bases respectively, with 7 bases between them. The CDR3 here is CASSLGGGQPQHF. The CDR3 DNA reads as TGTGCCAGCAGCTTAGGGGGGGGTCAGCCCCAGCATTTT.

The V call is TRBV23-1, the J call TRBJ2-7; no definite D call. TRBV23-1 is an ORF, with its function uncertain. The CDR3 contains 16 residues. V was trimmed by 2 bases and J by 3 bases, leaving 17 bases between them. Here the CDR3 reads CASSQVGERLYYEQYF. CDR3 sequence (DNA): TGCGCCAGCAGTCAAGTTGGAGAGAGACTCTACTACGAGCAGTACTTC.

The chain combines TRBV11-2 with TRBJ2-2; 7 positions match TRBD1. The CDR3 loop spans 14 amino acids. The V gene end was trimmed by 3 bases and the J gene end by 4 bases; junction bases not matched to a gene: 2. Germline V gene sequence: CDR1 SGHAT, CDR2 FQNNGV. CDR3 nucleotides: TGTGCCAGCAGCTTGACAGGGTCCACCGGGGAGCTGTTTTTT. Protein: CASSLTGSTGELFF.

V usage is TRBV4-1 and J usage is TRBJ1-1, with D hard to call. CDR3 size: 15 residues. V lost 2 bases and J lost 6, with 16 bases in between. Germline CDR1 reads MGHRA; CDR2 reads YSYEKL. For the CDR3, the DNA is TGCGCCAGCAGCCAATCGCGGGGAGCAGGAGCTGAAGCTTTCTTT. It translates to CASSQSRGAGAEAFF.

The chain links TRBV5-1 to TRBJ2-2; possible D gene TRBD1, 5 bases. The CDR3 spans 13 residues. Between the trimmed V and J ends, which lost 4 bases and 6 bases, there was a span of 10 bases. Germline V gene lookup returns CDR1 SGHRS and CDR2 YFSETQ. The CDR3 DNA reads as TGCGCCAGCAGCCTTCAGGGTTCCGGGGAGCTGTTTTTT. It specifies CASSLQGSGELFF.

This sequence joins TRBV7-9 and TRBJ1-1, with 7 bases fitting TRBD1. There are 13 residues in the CDR3. The V segment lost 3 bases and the J segment 3 bases; nucleotides outside the gene matches: 1. The V gene's germline CDR1 is SEHNR and CDR2 FQNEAQ (reference sequence). The CDR3 sequence: CASSFQGDTEAFF. The CDR3 nucleotides read TGTGCCAGCAGCTTCCAGGGGGACACTGAAGCTTTCTTT.

Turning to this clone: A junction end diverges from the germline sequence, so it may reflect a read error. The V and J genes are TRBV7-9 and TRBJ1-4; a weak D match, TRBD1 (5 bases). The CDR3 length is 17 residues. Germline assignment: CDR1 SEHNR and CDR2 FQNEAQ (reference sequence). Written as DNA, the CDR3 is TGTGCCAGCAGCTATATGGGCAGGGAAGGAACTGATGAAAAACTGTTTTTT. Residues: CASSYMGREGTDEKLFF.

The chain employs TRBV6-5 and TRBJ1-2; weak D call: TRBD1 (6 bases). Germline CDR1 MNHEY, CDR2 SVGAGI. CDR3 length: 14 residues. The V end was cut by 6 bases, the J end by 3 bases, with 14 bases between. The CDR3 protein is CASSPRGGYYGYTF. CDR3 in DNA: TGTGCCAGCAGCCCCCGGGGGGGCTACTATGGCTACACCTTC.

This clone came up a few times. The V call is TRBV5-4, the J call TRBJ2-5; 14 nucleotides agree with TRBD2. J was trimmed by 4 bases and V by 4 bases; bases with no gene match: 3. The CDR3 loop spans 15 amino acids. Germline V CDR1 and CDR2: SGHNT, YYREEE (reference sequence). The CDR3 loop reads CASSIGLAGGETQYF. The CDR3 DNA is TGTGCCAGCAGCATCGGACTAGCGGGGGGAGAGACCCAGTACTTC.

The CDR3: CSVVLGTGELFF. The DNA for the CDR3 is TGCAGCGTTGTACTAGGAACCGGGGAGCTGTTTTTT. The chain uses TRBV29-1 and TRBJ2-2, with D possibly being TRBD2 (5 bases). Germline lookup yields CDR1 SQVTM and CDR2 ANQGSEA. With 4 bases removed from V and 5 bases from J, the gap between germline ends came to 8 bases. This CDR3 comprises 12 residues.

The chain couples TRBV27 to TRBJ1-5; 8 bases are shared with TRBD1. With 5 bases clipped from V and 6 bases from J, the junction kept 6 bases outside the gene matches. Germline V gives CDR1 MNHEY, CDR2 SMNVEV (reference sequence). The CDR3 runs 14 residues. The DNA for the CDR3 is TGTGCCAGCAGTACGACAGGGGATCGTCAGCCCCAGCATTTT. It translates to CASSTTGDRQPQHF.